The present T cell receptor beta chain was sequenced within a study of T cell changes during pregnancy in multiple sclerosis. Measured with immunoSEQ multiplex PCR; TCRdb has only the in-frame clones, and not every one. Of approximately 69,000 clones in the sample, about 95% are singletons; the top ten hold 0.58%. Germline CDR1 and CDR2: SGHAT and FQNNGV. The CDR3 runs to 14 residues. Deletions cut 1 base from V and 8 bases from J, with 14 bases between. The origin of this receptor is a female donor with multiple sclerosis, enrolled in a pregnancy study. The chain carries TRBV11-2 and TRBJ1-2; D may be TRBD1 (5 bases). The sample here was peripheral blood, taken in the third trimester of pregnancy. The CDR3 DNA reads TGTGCCAGCAGCTTAGTTCCGAGGGGAGGAGGCTACACCTTC. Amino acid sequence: CASSLVPRGGGYTF. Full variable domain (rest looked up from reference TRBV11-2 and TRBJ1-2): EAGVAQSPRYKIIEKRQSVAFWCNPISGHATLYWYQQILGQGPKLLIQFQNNGVVDDSQLPKDRFSAERLKGVDSTLKIQPAKLEDSAVYLCASSLVPRGGGYTFGSGTRLTVV.